The T cell receptor beta chain described here comes from a study of blood T cell repertoires in COVID-19. Study as a whole: The analysed material was cDNA or gDNA that came from T cells, B-cell-depleted T cells, or PBMCs.

In the authors' workflow: Reference gene primer amplification in the assay estimated nucleated cell counts. The protocol was immunoSEQ multiplex PCR, while the TCRdb copy is restricted to in-frame clones and leaves out a portion. V and J calls and clone size are copied from that table; D and trimming were computed from the DNA. This sample yields tens of thousands of clones, of which almost 85% are seen a single time; 6% to 7.5% belongs to the top ten. Germline trimming cut 5 bases from V and 2 bases from J; bases unmatched to any gene: 1. Germline CDR1 reads SGHKS; CDR2 reads YYEKEE (reference sequence). The CDR3 loop spans 12 amino acids.

The genes are TRBV5-5 and TRBJ2-7; 7 bases agree with TRBD1. Sequences were obtained from peripheral blood. The TCR was taken from a man aged 45-65 years with active or convalescent COVID-19. DNA of the CDR3: TGTGCCAGCAGTCAGGGGGCCTACGAGCAGTACGTC. The encoded protein is CASSQGAYEQYV.